The 8 T cell receptor beta chains reported below all come from one sample, sequenced in a study of blood T cells in healthy people across ages. The use of a sample-barcoded 5' primer and a J-beta primer mix characterized a second PCR of roughly 6 to 11 cycles. Using its own MiXCR run on the 5' RACE reads, TCRdb lists one record per CDR3 protein. The sample has roughly 800,000 distinct CDR3 sequences, roughly 50% seen once. The sequenced material came from blood. Receptors were obtained from a man aged 30 to 39 in good health.

This clonotype was observed a handful of times. The chain is built from TRBV6-1 and TRBJ2-1, with 7 positions matching TRBD2. V gave up 0 bases and J gave up 4 bases; unmatched junction bases: 0. The V gene's germline CDR1 is MNHNS and CDR2 SASEGT. This CDR3 is built from 14 residues. The CDR3 loop reads CASSEAAGYNEQFF. The CDR3 coding sequence is TGTGCCAGCAGTGAAGCAGCGGGGTACAATGAGCAGTTCTTC.

The genes are TRBV7-9 and TRBJ2-3; D may be TRBD1 or TRBD2 (5 bases each). Trimming pared 2 bases from V and 0 bases from J, leaving 9 bases between. Germline V gene sequence: CDR1 SEHNR, CDR2 FQNEAQ (reference sequence). The CDR3 totals 15 residues. CDR3: CASSLRGPSTDTQYF. For the CDR3, the DNA is TGTGCCAGCAGCTTACGGGGCCCTAGCACAGATACGCAGTATTTT.

The V and J genes are TRBV20-1 and TRBJ2-7; 9 bases are a match to TRBD2. The DNA end lines up better with TRBJ2-5; the J call may be wrong. The CDR3 extends over 16 amino acids. In germline, CDR1 is DFQATT, CDR2 SNEGSKA (reference sequence). Here the CDR3 DNA reads TGCAGTGCCCCCAATGGCCTGACTAGCGGAAAAGAGACCCAGTACTTC. Protein product: CSAPNGLTSGKETQYF.

This clonotype was counted between two and nine times. This sequence joins TRBV7-2 and TRBJ2-4; D possibly matches TRBD1 or TRBD2 (5 bases each). The V and J ends lost 0 bases and 2 bases respectively, with 8 bases between them. The germline V gene has CDR1 SGHTA and CDR2 FQGNSA. The CDR3 extends over 15 amino acids. The CDR3 sequence is CASSLAWGSKNIQYF. DNA of the CDR3: TGTGCCAGCAGCTTAGCGTGGGGGTCCAAAAACATTCAGTACTTC.

The chain is built from TRBV10-3 and TRBJ1-2; TRBD1 matches at 9 bases. Looked up from germline, CDR1 is ENHRY and CDR2 is SYGVKD. The CDR3 length is 19 residues. J lost 4 bases, V lost 0 bases, and 15 bases had no gene match. The CDR3 DNA is TGTGCCATCAGTGAGTCTAGTGGACAGGGGAAACGGTACAGCTATGGCTACACCTTC. This translates into CAISESSGQGKRYSYGYTF.

The CDR3 reads CSVQLDYGYTF. CDR3 coding DNA: TGCAGCGTTCAACTGGACTATGGCTACACCTTC. This sequence joins TRBV29-1 and TRBJ1-2; no clear D gene. V was shortened by 5 bases and J by 3 bases, with 7 bases between the two germline ends. The CDR3 is 11 amino acids. CDR1 SQVTM and CDR2 ANQGSEA come from the germline V gene.

Concerning this clonotype itself: A junction boundary mismatches the germline segment, possibly from a read error. V is TRBV3-1 and J is TRBJ2-3; D remains unclear. Germline CDR1 and CDR2: LGHDT and YNNKEL (reference sequence). The CDR3 extends over 14 amino acids. For the CDR3, the DNA is TGTGCCAGCATCCAAGACGACTTCACAGATACGCAGTATTTT. It encodes CASIQDDFTDTQYF.

The V and J genes are TRBV12-3 or TRBV12-4 and TRBJ1-4; TRBD1 might be the D (6 bases). The CDR3 has 16 residues. Trimming cost V 4 bases and J 8 bases, with 20 bases left between them. The CDR3 coding sequence is TGTGCCAGCAGTTCACGGTCGGGGGCCCCTGGAGAAAAACTGTTTTTT. Its translation: CASSSRSGAPGEKLFF.